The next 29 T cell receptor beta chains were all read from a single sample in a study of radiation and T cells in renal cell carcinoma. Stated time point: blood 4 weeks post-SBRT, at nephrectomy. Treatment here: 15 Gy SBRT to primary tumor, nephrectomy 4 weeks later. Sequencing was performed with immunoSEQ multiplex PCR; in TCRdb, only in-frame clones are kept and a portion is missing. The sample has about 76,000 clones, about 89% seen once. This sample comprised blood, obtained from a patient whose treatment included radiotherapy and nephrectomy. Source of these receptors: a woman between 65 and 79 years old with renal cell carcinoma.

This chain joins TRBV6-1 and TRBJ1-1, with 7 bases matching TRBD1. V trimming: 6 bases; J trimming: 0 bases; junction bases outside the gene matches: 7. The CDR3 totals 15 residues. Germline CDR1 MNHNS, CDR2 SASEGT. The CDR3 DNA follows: TGTGCCAGCAGGATAGGGGGCACCATGAACACTGAAGCTTTCTTT. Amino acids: CASRIGGTMNTEAFF.

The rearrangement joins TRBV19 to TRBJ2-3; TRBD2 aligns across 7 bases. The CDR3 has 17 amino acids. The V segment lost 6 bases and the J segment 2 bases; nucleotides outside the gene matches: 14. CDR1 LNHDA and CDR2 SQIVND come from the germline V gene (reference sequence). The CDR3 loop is CASSTPSSSGYTDTQYF. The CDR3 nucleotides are TGTGCCAGTAGCACACCTTCCTCTAGCGGTTACACAGATACGCAGTATTTT.

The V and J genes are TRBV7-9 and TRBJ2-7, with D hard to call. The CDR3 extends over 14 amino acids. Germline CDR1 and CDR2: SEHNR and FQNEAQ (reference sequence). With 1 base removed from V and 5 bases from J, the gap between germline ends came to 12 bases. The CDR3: CASSLERIKDEQYF. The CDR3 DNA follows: TGTGCCAGCAGCTTAGAACGGATTAAGGACGAGCAGTACTTC.

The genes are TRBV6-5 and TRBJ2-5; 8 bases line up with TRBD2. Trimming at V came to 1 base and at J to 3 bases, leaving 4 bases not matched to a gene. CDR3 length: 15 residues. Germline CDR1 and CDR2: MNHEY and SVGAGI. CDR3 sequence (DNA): TGTGCCAGCAGTTACTTAGCGGGGATGAAAGAGACCCAGTACTTC. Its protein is CASSYLAGMKETQYF.

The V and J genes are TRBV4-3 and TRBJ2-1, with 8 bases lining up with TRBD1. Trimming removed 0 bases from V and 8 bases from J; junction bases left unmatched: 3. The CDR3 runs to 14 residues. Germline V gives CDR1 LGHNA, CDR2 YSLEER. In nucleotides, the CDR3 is TGCGCCAGCAGCCAAGACCCACAGGGGGATGAGCAGTTCTTC. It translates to CASSQDPQGDEQFF.

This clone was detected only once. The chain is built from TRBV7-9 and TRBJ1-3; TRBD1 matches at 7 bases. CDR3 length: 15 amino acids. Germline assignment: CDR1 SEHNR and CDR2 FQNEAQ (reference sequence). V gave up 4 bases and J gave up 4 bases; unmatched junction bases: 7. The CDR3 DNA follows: TGTGCCAGCAGCTCCCCGGACAGGAAAGGAAACACCATATATTTT. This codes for CASSSPDRKGNTIYF.

The CDR3 region has the DNA TGTGCCAGCAGCTTAGATCTGGGACAGGGGAGCTCCTACAATGAGCAGTTCTTC. Translation gives CASSLDLGQGSSYNEQFF. The V and J genes are TRBV11-3 and TRBJ2-1; 10 bases map to TRBD1. CDR3 length: 18 amino acids. The V gene end was trimmed by 0 bases and the J gene end by 0 bases; junction bases not matched to a gene: 5. Germline V CDR1 and CDR2: SGHNT, YENEEA.

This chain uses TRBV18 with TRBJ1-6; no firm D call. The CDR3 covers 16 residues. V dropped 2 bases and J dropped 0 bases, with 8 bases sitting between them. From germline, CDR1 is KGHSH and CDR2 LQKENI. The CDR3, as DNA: TGTGCCAGCTCACCATACGGGAGCTCCTATAATTCACCCCTCCACTTT. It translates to CASSPYGSSYNSPLHF.

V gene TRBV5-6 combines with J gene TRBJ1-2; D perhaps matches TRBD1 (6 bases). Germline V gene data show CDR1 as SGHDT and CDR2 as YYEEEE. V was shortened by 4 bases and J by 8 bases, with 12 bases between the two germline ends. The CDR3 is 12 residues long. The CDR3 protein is CASSPRGWGYTF. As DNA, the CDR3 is TGTGCCAGCAGCCCTAGGGGGTGGGGCTACACCTTC.

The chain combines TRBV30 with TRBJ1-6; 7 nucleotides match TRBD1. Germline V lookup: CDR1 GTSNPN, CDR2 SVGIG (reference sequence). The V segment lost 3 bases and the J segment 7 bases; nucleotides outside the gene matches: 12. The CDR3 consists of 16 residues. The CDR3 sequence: CAWSAPQGQKNSPLHF. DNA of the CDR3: TGTGCCTGGAGCGCGCCCCAGGGACAGAAAAATTCACCCCTCCACTTT.

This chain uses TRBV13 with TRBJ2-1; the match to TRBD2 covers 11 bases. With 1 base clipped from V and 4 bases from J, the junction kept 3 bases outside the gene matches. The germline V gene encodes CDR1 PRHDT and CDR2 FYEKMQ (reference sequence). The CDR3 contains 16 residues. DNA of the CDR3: TGTGCCAGCAGCTTAGCTCGACTAGCGGGGTACAATGAGCAGTTCTTC. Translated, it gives CASSLARLAGYNEQFF.

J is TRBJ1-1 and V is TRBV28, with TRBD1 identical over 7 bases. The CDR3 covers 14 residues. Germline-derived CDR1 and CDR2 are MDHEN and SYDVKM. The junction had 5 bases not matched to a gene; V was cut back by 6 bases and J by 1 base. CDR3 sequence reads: CASRGQGGNTEAFF. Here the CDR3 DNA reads TGTGCCAGCAGGGGGCAGGGGGGGAACACTGAAGCTTTCTTT.

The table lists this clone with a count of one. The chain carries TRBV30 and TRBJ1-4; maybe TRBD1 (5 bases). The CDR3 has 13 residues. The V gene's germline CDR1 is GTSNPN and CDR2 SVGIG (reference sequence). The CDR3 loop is CAGAQPGWEKLFF. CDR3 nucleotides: TGTGCTGGAGCGCAGCCAGGGTGGGAAAAACTGTTTTTT.

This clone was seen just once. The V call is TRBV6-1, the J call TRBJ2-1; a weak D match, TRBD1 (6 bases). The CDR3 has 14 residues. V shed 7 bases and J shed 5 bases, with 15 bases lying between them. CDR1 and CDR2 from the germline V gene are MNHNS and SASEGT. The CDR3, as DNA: TGTGCCAGCATTATGTACAGGGCCGACAATGAGCAGTTCTTC. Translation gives CASIMYRADNEQFF.

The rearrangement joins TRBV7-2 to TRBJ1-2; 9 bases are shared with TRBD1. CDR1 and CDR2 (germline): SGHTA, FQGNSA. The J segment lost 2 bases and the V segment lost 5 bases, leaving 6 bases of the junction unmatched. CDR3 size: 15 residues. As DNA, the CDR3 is TGTGCCAGCAGCCGGTCGGGACAGGGAAACTATGGCTACACCTTC. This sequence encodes CASSRSGQGNYGYTF.

The CDR3 DNA is TGTGCCAGCAGTTTTGGGACAGGGAAAAATCAGCCCCAGCATTTT. It yields the protein CASSFGTGKNQPQHF. The rearrangement joins TRBV28 to TRBJ1-5; TRBD1 matches at 9 bases. The CDR3 is 15 amino acids. V trimming: 3 bases; J trimming: 4 bases; junction bases outside the gene matches: 4. Per the germline V gene, CDR1 is MDHEN and CDR2 is SYDVKM.

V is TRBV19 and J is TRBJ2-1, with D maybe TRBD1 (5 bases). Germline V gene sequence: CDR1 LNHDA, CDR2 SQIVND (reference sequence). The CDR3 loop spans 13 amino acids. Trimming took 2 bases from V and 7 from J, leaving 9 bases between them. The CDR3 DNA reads TGTGCCAGTAGTATACAGGGTCAGAATGAGCAGTTCTTC. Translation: CASSIQGQNEQFF.

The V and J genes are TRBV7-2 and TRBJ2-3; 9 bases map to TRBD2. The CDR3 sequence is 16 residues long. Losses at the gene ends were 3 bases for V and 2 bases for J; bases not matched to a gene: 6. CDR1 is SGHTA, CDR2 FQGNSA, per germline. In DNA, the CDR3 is TGTGCCAGCAGCTTCAGCGGGGGGCCTTCCACAGATACGCAGTATTTT. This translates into CASSFSGGPSTDTQYF.

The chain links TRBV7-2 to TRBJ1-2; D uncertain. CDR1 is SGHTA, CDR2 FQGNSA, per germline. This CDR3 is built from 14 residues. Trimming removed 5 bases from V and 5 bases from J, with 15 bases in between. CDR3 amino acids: CASSPRNDLYGYTF. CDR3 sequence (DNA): TGTGCCAGCAGCCCGAGGAATGATCTTTATGGCTACACCTTC.

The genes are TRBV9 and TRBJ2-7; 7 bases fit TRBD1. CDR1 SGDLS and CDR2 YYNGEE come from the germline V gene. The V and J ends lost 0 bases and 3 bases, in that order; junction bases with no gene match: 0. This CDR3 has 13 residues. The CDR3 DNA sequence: TGTGCCAGCAGCGTAGACAGGGGCTACGAGCAGTACTTC. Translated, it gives CASSVDRGYEQYF.

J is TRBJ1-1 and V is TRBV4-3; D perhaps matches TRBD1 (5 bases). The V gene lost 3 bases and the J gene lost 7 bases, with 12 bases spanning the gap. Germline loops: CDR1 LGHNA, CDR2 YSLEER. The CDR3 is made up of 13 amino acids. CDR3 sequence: CASSHGRGFEAFF. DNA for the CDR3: TGCGCCAGCAGCCACGGACGGGGGTTTGAAGCTTTCTTT.

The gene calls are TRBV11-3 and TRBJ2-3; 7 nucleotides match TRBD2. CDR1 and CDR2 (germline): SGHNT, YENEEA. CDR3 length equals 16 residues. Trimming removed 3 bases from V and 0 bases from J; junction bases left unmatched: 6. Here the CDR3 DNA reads TGTGCCAGCAGCTTCGAGGGGCGGGGGAGCACAGATACGCAGTATTTT. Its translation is CASSFEGRGSTDTQYF.

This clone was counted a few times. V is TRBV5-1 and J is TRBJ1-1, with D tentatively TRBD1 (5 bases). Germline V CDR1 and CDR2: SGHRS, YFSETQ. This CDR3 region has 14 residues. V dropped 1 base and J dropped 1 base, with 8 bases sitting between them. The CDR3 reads CASSLPGRNTEAFF. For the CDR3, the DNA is TGCGCCAGCAGCTTGCCAGGGAGGAACACTGAAGCTTTCTTT.

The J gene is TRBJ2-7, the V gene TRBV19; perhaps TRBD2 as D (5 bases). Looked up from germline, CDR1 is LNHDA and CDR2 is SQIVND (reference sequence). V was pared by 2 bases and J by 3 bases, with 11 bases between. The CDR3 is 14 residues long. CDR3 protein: CASSIIGSSYEQYF. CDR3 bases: TGTGCCAGTAGTATAATTGGGAGCAGCTACGAGCAGTACTTC.

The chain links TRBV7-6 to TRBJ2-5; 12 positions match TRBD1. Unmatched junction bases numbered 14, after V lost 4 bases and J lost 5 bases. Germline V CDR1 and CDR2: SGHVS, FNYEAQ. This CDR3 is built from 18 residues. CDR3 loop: CASSSRLLGTGGGETQYF. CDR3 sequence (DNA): TGTGCCAGCAGCTCACGCCTCCTCGGGACAGGGGGCGGGGAGACCCAGTACTTC.

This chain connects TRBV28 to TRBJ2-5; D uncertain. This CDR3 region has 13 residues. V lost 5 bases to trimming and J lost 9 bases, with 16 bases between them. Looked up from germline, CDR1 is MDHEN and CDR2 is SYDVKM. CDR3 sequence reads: CASSPAAGMAQYF. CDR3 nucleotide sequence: TGTGCCAGCAGTCCCGCGGCAGGCATGGCCCAGTACTTC.

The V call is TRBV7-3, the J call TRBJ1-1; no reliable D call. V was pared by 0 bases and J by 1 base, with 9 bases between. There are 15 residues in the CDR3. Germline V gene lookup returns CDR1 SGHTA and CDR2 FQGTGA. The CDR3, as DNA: TGTGCCAGCAGCTTAACGTGGGCGCCGAACACTGAAGCTTTCTTT. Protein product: CASSLTWAPNTEAFF.

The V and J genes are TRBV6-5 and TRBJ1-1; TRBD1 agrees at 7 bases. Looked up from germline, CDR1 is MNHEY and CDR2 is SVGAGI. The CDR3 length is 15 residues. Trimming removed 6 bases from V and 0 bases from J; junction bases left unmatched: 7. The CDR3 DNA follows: TGTGCCAGCAGGATAGGGGGCACCATGAACACTGAAGCTTTCTTT. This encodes CASRIGGTMNTEAFF.

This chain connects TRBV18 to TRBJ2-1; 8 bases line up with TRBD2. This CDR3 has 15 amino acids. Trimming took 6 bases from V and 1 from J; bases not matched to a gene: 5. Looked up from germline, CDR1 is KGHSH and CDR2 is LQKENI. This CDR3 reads CASSRSGGSYNEQFF. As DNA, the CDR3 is TGTGCCAGCTCCCGAAGCGGGGGATCCTACAATGAGCAGTTCTTC.